A selection of T cell receptor beta chains follows, all from one sample in a study of T cell responses to AZD1222 COVID-19 vaccine. Data came from immunoSEQ multiplex PCR; TCRdb stores just in-frame clones and leaves some out. The sample carries about 130,000 clones, roughly nine tenths recorded once. This sample comprised peripheral blood, obtained on day 0 of AZD1222 vaccination. These receptors were obtained from an adult in good health. Each CDR3 is given with its conserved first and last residue. Each record gives: V gene, D gene, J gene, clone size, CDR3 protein, CDR3 DNA. D genes are given only for firm matches. Size is omitted from some rows. Given values are once, few, many or a class for expanded clones.

V gene: TRBV4-2; D gene: TRBD2; J gene: TRBJ2-2; clone size: few; CDR3 protein: CASSHPGLADTGELFF; CDR3 DNA: TGTGCCAGCAGCCATCCGGGACTAGCTGACACCGGGGAGCTGTTTTTT
V gene: TRBV3-1/TRBV3-2; D gene: .; J gene: TRBJ2-1; clone size: .; CDR3 protein: CASSQGLPPSNEQFF; CDR3 DNA: TGTGCCAGCAGCCAGGGCCTGCCCCCCTCCAATGAGCAGTTCTTC
V gene: TRBV2; D gene: TRBD1; J gene: TRBJ1-2; clone size: .; CDR3 protein: CASRQGDYGYTF; CDR3 DNA: TGTGCCAGCCGACAGGGGGACTATGGCTACACCTTC
V gene: TRBV12-3/TRBV12-4; D gene: .; J gene: TRBJ2-1; clone size: .; CDR3 protein: CASSSRQEQFF; CDR3 DNA: TGTGCCAGCAGTTCCAGACAGGAGCAGTTCTTC
V gene: TRBV19; D gene: .; J gene: TRBJ1-1; clone size: once; CDR3 protein: CASLNREGTEAFF; CDR3 DNA: TGTGCCAGTCTGAACAGGGAAGGCACTGAAGCTTTCTTT
V gene: TRBV5-6; D gene: .; J gene: TRBJ1-6; clone size: .; CDR3 protein: CASGLRRNNSPLHF; CDR3 DNA: TGTGCCAGCGGCCTAAGGCGGAATAATTCACCCCTCCACTTT
V gene: TRBV6-5; D gene: .; J gene: TRBJ2-1; clone size: .; CDR3 protein: CASRRGYNEQFF; CDR3 DNA: TGTGCCAGCAGACGGGGCTACAATGAGCAGTTCTTC
V gene: TRBV6-4; D gene: .; J gene: TRBJ1-1; clone size: .; CDR3 protein: CASSETGRTEAFF; CDR3 DNA: TGTGCCAGCAGTGAAACAGGGAGAACTGAAGCTTTCTTT
V gene: TRBV9; D gene: .; J gene: TRBJ2-2; clone size: .; CDR3 protein: CASSGTGELFF; CDR3 DNA: TGTGCCAGCAGCGGTACCGGGGAGCTGTTTTTT
V gene: TRBV19; D gene: .; J gene: TRBJ2-1; clone size: .; CDR3 protein: CASTPIGSSYNEQFF; CDR3 DNA: TGTGCCAGTACCCCTATCGGCTCCTCCTACAATGAGCAGTTCTTC
V gene: TRBV7-2; D gene: .; J gene: TRBJ2-2; clone size: .; CDR3 protein: CASRGSGATGELFF; CDR3 DNA: TGTGCCAGCAGAGGGTCCGGGGCCACCGGGGAGCTGTTTTTT
V gene: TRBV9; D gene: TRBD2; J gene: TRBJ2-7; clone size: .; CDR3 protein: CASSETLAGVGEQYF; CDR3 DNA: TGTGCCAGCAGCGAGACACTAGCGGGAGTGGGCGAGCAGTACTTC
V gene: TRBV28; D gene: .; J gene: TRBJ1-1; clone size: .; CDR3 protein: CASSLPRAEAFF; CDR3 DNA: TGTGCCAGCAGTTTACCGCGGGCTGAAGCTTTCTTT
V gene: TRBV7-2; D gene: TRBD1; J gene: TRBJ2-7; clone size: .; CDR3 protein: CASSSLGGGPGEQYF; CDR3 DNA: TGTGCCAGCAGCTCTCTAGGGGGCGGACCAGGGGAGCAGTACTTC